Below, 30 T cell receptor beta chains from the same sample are listed, as sequenced in a study of T-cell reconstitution after alpha-beta-depleted transplantation in children (dated by TCRdb to the mid-2010s). The sample's treatment or condition label is to be understood as: allogeneic hematopoietic cell transplantation with graft depleted of TCRalphabeta T cells and CD19 B cells. The receptor library was made with PCR. This sample was sequenced with an Illumina HiSeq 2500. To normalize quantification of the TCRbeta repertoire, the TCR libraries were built with molecular barcoding that relied on unique molecular identifiers. TCRdb's own reprocessing of the public reads used fastp at Q25 and MiXCR and kept productive beta chains. Each CDR3 protein appears once, grouped with its most common genes and DNA. This sample holds 7,300 or so distinct CDR3 sequences; 16% were observed only once. The ten biggest clones cover roughly 15% of the sample.

The sample was PBMCs, taken before TCRalphabeta/CD19-depleted stem cell transplant. These receptors came from a boy between 2 and 10 years old with acute lymphoblastic leukemia, due to receive a stem cell transplant.

This clonotype is labeled medium-sized (0.01 to 0.1%). The gene calls are TRBV6-4 and TRBJ2-1, with 8 bases fitting TRBD1. Germline V gives CDR1 MRHNA, CDR2 SNTAGT. The CDR3 has 14 amino acids. The V gene end was trimmed by 5 bases and the J gene end by 8 bases; junction bases not matched to a gene: 8. CDR3 sequence (DNA): TGTGCCAGCAGTCGGACAGGGCAGGTGGATGAGCAGTTCTTC. It specifies CASSRTGQVDEQFF.

Sample share makes this clonotype medium-sized. V is TRBV20-1 and J is TRBJ2-5; 7 nucleotides line up with TRBD1. The CDR3 sequence is 13 residues long. The V gene end was trimmed by 7 bases and the J gene end by 0 bases; junction bases not matched to a gene: 5. Germline assignment: CDR1 DFQATT and CDR2 SNEGSKA (reference sequence). The CDR3 DNA sequence: TGCAGTGTTGACAGGGAGTACCAAGAGACCCAGTACTTC. Residues: CSVDREYQETQYF.

This clonotype counts as medium-sized. The chain couples TRBV12-3 or TRBV12-4 to TRBJ2-3; maybe TRBD1 (7 bases). The CDR3 sequence is 16 residues long. Trimming removed 2 bases at V and 0 bases at J, with 12 bases between. CDR3 coding DNA: TGTGCCAGCAGTTTAACTAGCAGGGGGAGCACAGATACGCAGTATTTT. This encodes CASSLTSRGSTDTQYF.

This clonotype has at least ten counts. This chain joins TRBV18 and TRBJ1-2; TRBD1 is a possible D gene (6 bases). V dropped 6 bases and J dropped 8 bases, with 13 bases sitting between them. This CDR3 has 12 residues. Germline lookup yields CDR1 KGHSH and CDR2 LQKENI. The CDR3 DNA sequence: TGTGCCAGCTCGAACCAGGGGAACGGCTACACCTTC. This sequence encodes CASSNQGNGYTF.

This clonotype was seen at least ten times. The J gene is TRBJ1-2, the V gene TRBV12-3 or TRBV12-4; 9 bases are a match to TRBD1. The V gene end was trimmed by 5 bases and the J gene end by 0 bases; junction bases not matched to a gene: 13. The CDR3 runs to 18 residues. This CDR3 reads CASSLWNRGRGANYGYTF. CDR3 nucleotide sequence: TGTGCCAGCAGTCTTTGGAACAGGGGGCGGGGTGCTAACTATGGCTACACCTTC.

There are a few counts of this clonotype. The chain joins TRBV5-4 to TRBJ1-4, with 9 bases fitting TRBD1. CDR1 is SGHNT, CDR2 YYREEE, per germline (reference sequence). V shed 4 bases, J shed 4 bases, and the junction held 2 bases outside the gene matches. The CDR3 covers 14 residues. The CDR3 bases are TGTGCCAGCAGCGCGGGACAGGGTAATGAAAAACTGTTTTTT. It translates to CASSAGQGNEKLFF.

This clonotype is medium-sized (0.01 to 0.1%). The J gene is TRBJ2-5, the V gene TRBV5-5, with a weak D call TRBD2 (6 bases). In germline, CDR1 is SGHKS, CDR2 YYEKEE (reference sequence). The CDR3 runs to 12 residues. Trimming stripped 6 bases from V and 5 bases from J, with 11 bases between. CDR3 region: CASTGGLETQYF. Here the CDR3 DNA reads TGTGCCAGCACCGGGGGTCTGGAGACCCAGTACTTC.

This clonotype was counted many times. The CDR3 spells CASSQGEPFRARNYEQYF. The CDR3 nucleotides read TGTGCCAGCAGCCAAGGCGAACCCTTTAGAGCACGTAACTACGAGCAGTACTTC. The chain employs TRBV14 and TRBJ2-7; no clear D. Trimming took 1 base from V and 3 from J, leaving 22 bases between them. This CDR3 is built from 18 residues. Per the germline V gene, CDR1 is SGHDN and CDR2 is FVKESK. Looking up the rest from reference TRBV14 and TRBJ2-7 gives the full variable domain: EAGVTQFPSHSVIEKGQTVTLRCDPISGHDNLYWYRRVMGKEIKFLLHFVKESKQDESGMPNNRFLAERTGGTYSTLKVQPAELEDSGVYFCASSQGEPFRARNYEQYFGPGTRLTVT.

This clonotype qualifies as medium-sized. The rearrangement uses TRBV12-3 or TRBV12-4 and TRBJ2-1, with TRBD2 matching over 10 bases. V dropped 3 bases and J dropped 4; count of bases not matched to a gene: 6. CDR3 length: 16 residues. The CDR3 coding sequence is TGTGCCAGCAGTTTCCCGACTAGCGGGCATTACAATGAGCAGTTCTTC. Translating it yields CASSFPTSGHYNEQFF.

This clonotype is classed as medium-sized (0.01 to 0.1%). V gene TRBV27 combines with J gene TRBJ1-4, with 7 bases identical to TRBD1. The germline CDR1 and CDR2 sequences are MNHEY and SMNVEV (reference sequence). The junction had 9 bases not matched to a gene; V was cut back by 5 bases and J by 3 bases. The CDR3 runs 16 residues. DNA for the CDR3: TGTGCCAGCAGTCCCTACAGGGGTGGAGCTAATGAAAAACTGTTTTTT. Protein: CASSPYRGGANEKLFF.

The chain uses TRBV12-3 or TRBV12-4 and TRBJ2-5; TRBD1 matches at 7 bases. This CDR3 contains 15 residues. The trim removed 8 bases at V and 2 bases at J, leaving 11 bases unmatched. CDR3: CASVDRGGGQETQYF. In nucleotides, the CDR3 is TGTGCCAGCGTCGACCGAGGGGGCGGGCAAGAGACCCAGTACTTC.

This clonotype has a count of ten or more. The rearrangement joins TRBV27 to TRBJ2-7, with D perhaps matching TRBD1 (6 bases). V lost 6 bases and J 5 bases, leaving 14 bases between the germline ends. The CDR3 sequence is 13 residues long. CDR1 and CDR2 (germline): MNHEY, SMNVEV (reference sequence). CDR3 bases: TGTGCCAGCAGCGGACCTTACAGGGACGAGCAGTACTTC. Its translation: CASSGPYRDEQYF.

This clonotype appeared once. The rearrangement joins TRBV6-2 or TRBV6-3 to TRBJ2-3, with a tentative D call TRBD2 (6 bases). Trimming left V 5 bases short and J 0 bases short, with 18 bases between. From germline, CDR1 is MNHEY and CDR2 SVGEGT. This CDR3 has 17 residues. CDR3 nucleotides: TGTGCCAGCAGTAAACACCGTCCGGGACTCAGCACAGATACGCAGTATTTT. Residues: CASSKHRPGLSTDTQYF.

By frequency in the sample, this clonotype is medium-sized. J is TRBJ2-2 and V is TRBV20-1; no firm D call. This CDR3 is built from 15 residues. The germline V and J ends were trimmed by 0 bases and 1 base, with 9 bases remaining between them. CDR1 and CDR2 from the germline V gene are DFQATT and SNEGSKA (reference sequence). CDR3 in DNA: TGCAGTGCTAGAGAATCCGTGAAGAACACCGGGGAGCTGTTTTTT. Amino acids: CSARESVKNTGELFF.

This clonotype is labeled medium-sized (0.01 to 0.1%). Here the CDR3 reads CASGRGDMNTEAFF. The CDR3 DNA follows: TGTGCCAGCGGCCGCGGAGACATGAACACTGAAGCTTTCTTT. This chain links TRBV28 with TRBJ1-1; no clear D. V shed 8 bases and J shed 0 bases, with 13 bases lying between them. The germline V gene encodes CDR1 MDHEN and CDR2 SYDVKM. The CDR3 loop spans 14 amino acids.

The table lists this clonotype with many counts. The chain recombines TRBV11-2 with TRBJ2-2; D is unresolved. The V gene lost 3 bases and the J gene lost 3 bases, with 2 bases spanning the gap. Germline V gene lookup returns CDR1 SGHAT and CDR2 FQNNGV. The CDR3 has 12 amino acids. CDR3 sequence (DNA): TGTGCCAGCAGCTTTTACACCGGGGAGCTGTTTTTT. Its protein product is CASSFYTGELFF.

This clonotype is medium-sized by share. This chain uses TRBV10-3 with TRBJ1-4; TRBD1 might be the D (5 bases). The CDR3 contains 15 residues. V shed 2 bases and J shed 7 bases, with 14 bases lying between them. CDR1 is ENHRY and CDR2 is SYGVKD in the germline V gene. The CDR3 bases are TGTGCCATCAGTGAGGGGGGGAGGTTCGGTGAAAAACTGTTTTTT. Protein: CAISEGGRFGEKLFF.

The chain is built from TRBV4-3 and TRBJ2-7; TRBD2 aligns across 12 bases. This CDR3 region has 17 residues. From germline, CDR1 is LGHNA and CDR2 YSLEER. V trimming: 1 base; J trimming: 2 bases; junction bases outside the gene matches: 6. DNA for the CDR3: TGCGCCAGCAGCCAAGCGGTCCGACTAGCGGGAGCCTACGAGCAGTACTTC. It is translated as CASSQAVRLAGAYEQYF.

This clonotype is termed medium-sized. The CDR3 spells CSAPVAGDSYNEQFF. The CDR3 DNA follows: TGCAGTGCTCCCGTAGCGGGGGACTCCTACAATGAGCAGTTCTTC. The chain employs TRBV20-1 and TRBJ2-1; 9 bases are a match to TRBD2. This CDR3 is built from 15 residues. The J segment lost 0 bases and the V segment lost 5 bases, leaving 5 bases of the junction unmatched. CDR1 and CDR2 from the germline V gene are DFQATT and SNEGSKA (reference sequence).

This clonotype is termed medium-sized. J is TRBJ2-1 and V is TRBV27, with D unclear. V lost 5 bases, J lost 3 bases, and 5 bases lay in between. Per germline, CDR1 MNHEY and CDR2 SMNVEV (reference sequence). The CDR3 is made up of 12 amino acids. In DNA, the CDR3 is TGTGCCAGCAGTAGGGACTACAATGAGCAGTTCTTC. Translation gives CASSRDYNEQFF.

This clonotype ranks as medium-sized. V gene TRBV7-9 combines with J gene TRBJ1-1, with D possibly TRBD1 on 5 matching bases. This CDR3 has 13 amino acids. CDR1 SEHNR and CDR2 FQNEAQ come from the germline V gene (reference sequence). V was trimmed by 5 bases and J by 8 bases, leaving 15 bases between them. The CDR3 is CASSPPGSQEAFF. The DNA for the CDR3 is TGTGCCAGCAGCCCCCCAGGGTCTCAGGAAGCTTTCTTT.

Within the sample, this clonotype is medium-sized (0.01 to 0.1%). The chain combines TRBV2 with TRBJ2-7; 8 bases are a match to TRBD2. J was trimmed by 0 bases and V by 7 bases; bases with no gene match: 5. The CDR3 loop spans 14 amino acids. Germline values: CDR1 SNHLY, CDR2 FYNNEI. Here the CDR3 reads CASMRLASSYEQYF. The CDR3 DNA sequence: TGTGCCAGCATGCGACTAGCGAGCTCCTACGAGCAGTACTTC.

The chain combines TRBV20-1 with TRBJ2-7; 8 bases align to TRBD1. The germline gives CDR1 DFQATT, CDR2 SNEGSKA (reference sequence). The CDR3 has 12 amino acids. The J segment lost 4 bases and the V segment lost 4 bases, leaving 3 bases of the junction unmatched. The CDR3 sequence is CSAKRTGYEQYV. In DNA form, the CDR3 reads TGCAGTGCTAAACGGACAGGGTACGAGCAGTACGTC.

This clonotype is medium-sized (0.01 to 0.1%) by share. The rearrangement joins TRBV20-1 to TRBJ2-1; 10 bases are a match to TRBD2. The CDR3 is 15 amino acids. Losses at the gene ends were 0 bases for V and 7 bases for J; bases not matched to a gene: 6. Germline V gene sequence: CDR1 DFQATT, CDR2 SNEGSKA (reference sequence). CDR3 nucleotide sequence: TGCAGTGCTAGAGATCCCCTAGCGGGGGATAATGAGCAGTTCTTC. Amino acids: CSARDPLAGDNEQFF.

This clonotype was recorded at least ten times. The chain couples TRBV12-5 to TRBJ2-1, with 7 bases identical to TRBD1. Germline-derived CDR1 and CDR2 are LGHNT and FRNRAP. The junction had 11 bases not matched to a gene; V was cut back by 5 bases and J by 4 bases. The CDR3 is 16 residues long. The CDR3 nucleotides are TGTGCTAGTGGTCCCGGCGGAGGACAGGTTTACAATGAGCAGTTCTTC. Residues: CASGPGGGQVYNEQFF.

The gene calls are TRBV27 and TRBJ2-2; D could derive from TRBD1 or TRBD2 (6 bases each). V lost 6 bases and J 8 bases, leaving 16 bases between the germline ends. This CDR3 comprises 14 residues. Germline CDR1 and CDR2: MNHEY and SMNVEV (reference sequence). The CDR3: CASSRVGGQGELFF. In DNA, the CDR3 is TGTGCCAGCAGCCGGGTAGGGGGGCAGGGGGAGCTGTTTTTT.

This clonotype is medium-sized (0.01 to 0.1%) by share. This chain uses TRBV5-1 with TRBJ2-7; D uncertain. The V end was cut by 4 bases, the J end by 2 bases, with 10 bases between. Germline loops: CDR1 SGHRS, CDR2 YFSETQ. The CDR3 sequence is 13 residues long. This chain's CDR3 is CASSPGSTYEQYF. As DNA, the CDR3 is TGCGCCAGCAGCCCCGGGTCTACCTACGAGCAGTACTTC. Full variable domain (rest looked up from reference TRBV5-1 and TRBJ2-7): KAGVTQTPRYLIKTRGQQVTLSCSPISGHRSVSWYQQTPGQGLQFLFEYFSETQRNKGNFPGRFSGRQFSNSRSEMNVSTLELGDSALYLCASSPGSTYEQYFGPGTRLTVT.

This clonotype has a count of ten or more. This chain joins TRBV5-4 and TRBJ2-1, with 14 bases identical to TRBD2. The CDR3 is 15 residues long. The V gene end was trimmed by 4 bases and the J gene end by 6 bases; junction bases not matched to a gene: 3. Germline loops: CDR1 SGHNT, CDR2 YYREEE (reference sequence). As DNA, the CDR3 is TGTGCCAGCAGCCTGGGACTAGCGGGGGTCAATGAGCAGTTCTTC. Encoded protein: CASSLGLAGVNEQFF. Filled out from reference TRBV5-4 and TRBJ2-1, the complete variable domain reads ETGVTQSPTHLIKTRGQQVTLRCSSQSGHNTVSWYQQALGQGPQFIFQYYREEENGRGNFPPRFSGLQFPNYSSELNVNALELDDSALYLCASSLGLAGVNEQFFGPGTRLTVL.

This clonotype was counted many times. The rearrangement uses TRBV6-5 and TRBJ1-2; 8 positions match TRBD1. Germline assignment: CDR1 MNHEY and CDR2 SVGAGI. The CDR3 spans 16 residues. V shed 0 bases and J 1 base; nucleotides not matched to a gene: 4. The CDR3 reads CASSYSAGGLNYGYTF. CDR3 nucleotide sequence: TGTGCCAGCAGTTACTCAGCAGGGGGCCTTAACTATGGCTACACCTTC.

By frequency in the sample, this clonotype is medium-sized. The J gene is TRBJ2-3, the V gene TRBV9; unclear D gene. This CDR3 spans 12 amino acids. The V end was cut by 4 bases, the J end by 6 bases, with 9 bases between. Germline assignment: CDR1 SGDLS and CDR2 YYNGEE. CDR3 nucleotide sequence: TGTGCCAGCAGCCCCACTCCGGATACGCAGTATTTT. This translates into CASSPTPDTQYF.